This T cell receptor beta chain was sequenced for a study of human T cells and chemical hapten exposure (dated by TCRdb to the early 2020s). Regarding the study in general: For sensitization, 2% DPC in acetone was applied to a 2 cm by 2 cm area of upper inner arm skin. Throughout the study period of about 25 weeks, patients also received therapeutic DPC doses to the scalp every week. Patch tests used Finn chambers with 0.01% DPC on the upper back, scored after 6 days by International Contact Dermatitis Research Group standards. The patient cohort, mostly female, included alopecia areata with under or over 50% scalp involvement, alopecia totalis and alopecia universalis. Libraries were combined into a pool for sequencing, and differences in TCR yield between samples came mainly from small differences in library volumes within the pool. This study followed changes in the peripheral blood TCR repertoire in vivo during primary and secondary sensitization of alopecia patients to the hapten diphenylcyclopropenone (DPC). Blood samples were taken from patients before sensitization (week 0) and then at 2, 6 and about 24 weeks after DPC sensitization. About 28 alopecia patients gave blood for TCR sequencing at one to four time points (pre-sensitization, 2, 6 and 24 weeks). Summary of the overall study and its limitations: Alopecia, a presumed autoimmune disease, was present in all patients, so the immune response of the patients might differ from that of healthy individuals. A positive correlation was found between the number of PT1 expanded TCRs and patch test score, with significance reached at thresholds 8, 16 and 32 but not 4. Repeated subsampling changed both the strength of the expansion versus patch-test correlation and the threshold at which the correlation became significant. The number of TCRs above 1 in 1000 frequency did not change with DPC sensitization; there was no evidence of global repertoire structure alterations. Expanded TCRs formed significantly more large CDR3 similarity clusters than pre-sensitization or healthy control sets, consistent with antigen-driven responses.

Library preparation employed RACE. The sequencer listed for this sample is NextSeq 500. During library preparation, unique molecular identifiers were attached to individual cDNA molecules so that TCRs could be counted quantitatively and reproducibly. From each blood RNA sample, both TCR alpha and TCR beta chains were sequenced. The study's processing was this. Samples had a median of approximately 93,000 TCRs, with a range from about 23,224 to 750,000. V, J and CDR3 annotation of the TCR reads was performed with the Decombinator software suite. For PS versus PT1 abundance plots, all samples were subsampled to the same number of TCRs (28,000). TCRs were defined as expanded if absent before sensitization and observed at least eight times at the 2-week time point. In-frame beta chains were kept once TCRdb had trimmed the public reads at Q25 with fastp and called clones with MiXCR. Under each unique CDR3 protein, matching rows form one entry showing the most common genes and DNA. These V and J calls originate from TCRdb's pipeline instead of the authors' own analysis. Here the sample has tens of thousands of distinct CDR3 sequences; around 10% occur a single time. The top ten clonotypes cover roughly 3.5% of the sample.

As regards this clonotype: This receptor's antigen is unknown. The CDR3 does not end in the conserved phenylalanine or tryptophan, so this is likely a read error. It is unclear where the CDR3 begins or ends on the DNA, so no DNA is shown, and the CDR3 is as TCRdb lists it.

The CDR3 comprises 13 residues, both ends counted. CDR1 and CDR2 were assigned from the germline V gene (reference sequence) as MNHNY and SVGAGI. The sample's time point label, in plain terms: pre-sensitization, week 0. The intended sense of this specimen's treatment or condition label: therapeutic diphenylcyclopropenone sensitization with weekly scalp DPC. Blood at each patch-test visit was drawn before the patch test was applied. To be eligible, patients had to be aged 18 to 70, diagnosed with alopecia and judged suitable for DPC therapy, while pregnant patients were excluded. Total RNA was isolated from unfractionated whole blood collected in Tempus Blood RNA tubes.

The specimen was whole blood, collected in connection with sensitization to the hapten diphenylcyclopropenone (DPC). This clonotype originated in a woman between 40 and 50 years old with alopecia areata. Some clones in this sample may be carry-over from other donors' samples. Recombination linked TRBV6-6 to TRBJ1-1; TRBD1 is the table's D call and was not checked against the DNA. The CDR3 protein sequence reads: CASRAVYFGEGVA.